This paragraph reports one T cell receptor (beta chain). Its antigen is as yet unknown. The data were taken from a study of PD-L1 blockade in urothelial cancer. Across the study: The analyses of blood took place 3 weeks (second dose) and 6 weeks after treatment start. T cell content in blood samples showed a median of about 140,000.

Study-level points and caveats: Lower than median blood TCR clonality before treatment predicted better survival.

V dropped 6 bases and J dropped 8 bases, with 17 bases sitting between them. The germline V gene encodes CDR1 LNHDA and CDR2 SQIVND (reference sequence). There are 15 residues in the CDR3. Synthetically made TCR analog templates were put into each PCR as spikes. Clones were read by immunoSEQ multiplex PCR, and TCRdb kept only the in-frame ones, dropping some. The sample consists of under 100,000 clones, 82% of them appearing once. This receptor was taken from a man between 65 and 85 years old with urothelial cancer. V usage is TRBV19 and J usage is TRBJ1-6, with D tentatively TRBD1 (5 bases). The material was PBMCs, obtained around atezolizumab (anti-PD-L1) treatment. The CDR3 here is CASSFGGGSYSPLHF. CDR3 DNA sequence: TGTGCCAGTAGCTTCGGCGGGGGGTCATATTCACCCCTCCACTTT. The variable domain in full, completed from reference TRBV19 and TRBJ1-6, reads DGGITQSPKYLFRKEGQNVTLSCEQNLNHDAMYWYRQDPGQGLRLIYYSQIVNDFQKGDIAEGYSVSREKKESFPLTVTSAQKNPTAFYLCASSFGGGSYSPLHFGNGTRLTVT.